Each of the 17 T cell receptor beta chains below was sequenced from the same sample in a study of T cell repertoires in cytomegalovirus infection. A single record per CDR3 protein comes from TCRdb applying MiXCR to the reads. The sample consists of nearly 450,000 distinct CDR3 sequences, roughly 30% of them appearing once. Sequencing was carried out using PBMCs. The receptors come from a human donor in good health (CMV status not recorded). Some clones in this sample may be carry-over from other donors' samples.

The rearrangement joins TRBV7-3 to TRBJ2-5; 13 bases align to TRBD2. The CDR3 runs 17 residues. CDR1 and CDR2 (germline): SGHTA, FQGTGA. V trimming: 0 bases; J trimming: 7 bases; junction bases outside the gene matches: 8. In DNA, the CDR3 is TGTGCCAGCAGCTTAACCGGGACTAGCGGGGAGTCGAGGACCCAGTACTTC. This encodes CASSLTGTSGESRTQYF. Full variable domain (rest looked up from reference TRBV7-3 and TRBJ2-5): GAGVSQTPSNKVTEKGKYVELRCDPISGHTALYWYRQSLGQGPEFLIYFQGTGAADDSGLPNDRFFAVRPEGSVSTLKIQRTERGDSAVYLCASSLTGTSGESRTQYFGPGTRLLVL.

This clonotype occurred many times. The chain is built from TRBV7-8 and TRBJ1-4, with D tentatively TRBD1 (5 bases). Per the germline V gene, CDR1 is SGHVS and CDR2 is FQNEAQ. The V end lost 3 bases, the J end lost 7 bases, and 12 bases lay between the germline ends. The CDR3 is 14 amino acids. The chain's CDR3 is CASSLRGNLEKLFF. The CDR3 region has the DNA TGTGCCAGCAGCTTGAGGGGTAATCTTGAAAAACTGTTTTTT.

V gene TRBV7-9 combines with J gene TRBJ2-1, with 11 bases fitting TRBD2. Losses at the gene ends were 5 bases for V and 4 bases for J; bases not matched to a gene: 10. The CDR3 has 17 residues. The V gene's germline CDR1 is SEHNR and CDR2 FQNEAQ (reference sequence). CDR3 in DNA: TGTGCCAGCAGCCGGACTAGCGGGCCCTACTTTTACAATGAGCAGTTCTTC. It translates to CASSRTSGPYFYNEQFF.

About this clonotype itself: A much larger clone lies a single base off, so this may be a read error. The CDR3, as DNA: TGTGCCAGCAGCCTAGCCGACAGGGGGATCAAGAATGAAACTTTCTTT. Translating it yields CASSLADRGIKNETFF. The V call is TRBV7-8, the J call TRBJ1-1; TRBD1 aligns across 9 bases. This CDR3 has 16 residues. In germline, CDR1 is SGHVS, CDR2 FQNEAQ.

This clonotype was detected only a few times. The chain carries TRBV3-1 and TRBJ2-2; perhaps TRBD2 as D (5 bases). Trimming shortened V by 1 base and J by 5 bases, and 8 bases separated the two germline ends. CDR3 length: 14 amino acids. Germline V lookup: CDR1 LGHDT, CDR2 YNNKEL (reference sequence). This CDR3 is CASSQVRGTGELFF. CDR3 in DNA: TGTGCCAGCAGCCAAGTCCGGGGAACCGGGGAGCTGTTTTTT.

This clonotype was seen repeatedly, ten times or more. This chain links TRBV7-8 with TRBJ1-2; maybe TRBD1 (5 bases). CDR3 length equals 15 residues. The ends were cut back, 2 bases at V and 4 bases at J, with 14 bases in the middle. Looked up from germline, CDR1 is SGHVS and CDR2 is FQNEAQ. The CDR3 spells CASSLFGDLGYGYTF. The CDR3 DNA sequence: TGTGCCAGCAGCTTATTTGGGGACCTTGGCTATGGCTACACCTTC. The full variable domain, its missing parts supplied by reference TRBV7-8 and TRBJ1-2, is GAGVSQSPRYKVAKRGQDVALRCDPISGHVSLFWYQQALGQGPEFLTYFQNEAQLDKSGLPSDRFFAERPEGSVSTLKIQRTQQEDSAVYLCASSLFGDLGYGYTFGSGTRLTVV.

This clonotype was seen a few times. The V and J genes are TRBV10-3 and TRBJ1-1, with D hard to call. The V gene lost 8 bases and the J gene lost 7 bases, with 11 bases spanning the gap. Germline V CDR1 and CDR2: ENHRY, SYGVKD. The CDR3 extends over 11 amino acids. Written as DNA, the CDR3 is TGTGCCATCGCGGAGCGAGGTGAAGCTTTCTTT. Amino acids: CAIAERGEAFF.

In its sample, this clonotype was seen a few times. This chain links TRBV10-3 with TRBJ2-1, with TRBD2 identical over 9 bases. The CDR3 covers 20 residues. The V gene's germline CDR1 is ENHRY and CDR2 SYGVKD. Unmatched junction bases numbered 17, after V lost 3 bases and J lost 2 bases. CDR3 sequence: CAISENPGGGLAGTYNEQFF. Here the CDR3 DNA reads TGTGCCATCAGTGAAAATCCAGGGGGAGGTCTAGCGGGGACCTACAATGAGCAGTTCTTC.

This rearrangement joins TRBV4-3 to TRBJ2-1; possibly TRBD2 for D (7 bases). CDR3 length: 15 residues. Germline-derived CDR1 and CDR2 are LGHNA and YSLEER. Between the trimmed V and J ends, which lost 0 bases and 7 bases, there was a span of 13 bases. The CDR3, as DNA: TGCGCCAGCAGCCAAGATATGGGAGGGGGAAATGAGCAGTTCTTC. It is translated as CASSQDMGGGNEQFF.

As regards this clonotype: Since a much larger clone is just one base distant, this may be a read error. The chain employs TRBV11-1 and TRBJ1-1; possible D gene TRBD1, 5 bases. The CDR3 loop spans 14 amino acids. CDR1 and CDR2 (germline): SGHAT, FQDESV (reference sequence). V lost 5 bases, J lost 1 base, and 11 bases lay in between. Here the CDR3 DNA reads TGTGCCAGCAGCACATTTCAGGGGAACACTGAAGCTTTCTTT. It yields the protein CASSTFQGNTEAFF. The variable domain in full, with the rest retrieved from reference TRBV11-1 and TRBJ1-1, is EAEVAQSPRYKITEKSQAVAFWCDPISGHATLYWYRQILGQGPELLVQFQDESVVDDSQLPKDRFSAERLKGVDSTLKIQPAELGDSAMYLCASSTFQGNTEAFFGQGTRLTVV.

V is TRBV6-4 and J is TRBJ2-3, with TRBD2 matching 8 bases. Trimming took 5 bases from V and 1 from J; bases not matched to a gene: 2. Germline assignment: CDR1 MRHNA and CDR2 SNTAGT. The CDR3 has 14 amino acids. Here the CDR3 DNA reads TGTGCCAGCAGTCAGACTAGCGGCACAGATACGCAGTATTTT. Translated, it gives CASSQTSGTDTQYF.

This clonotype was found once. This chain connects TRBV3-1 to TRBJ1-6; D is ambiguous. The V end lost 0 bases, the J end lost 5 bases, and 5 bases lay between the germline ends. This CDR3 is 14 amino acids long. Germline CDR1 is LGHDT and CDR2 is YNNKEL (reference sequence). Here the CDR3 DNA reads TGTGCCAGCAGCCAAGAGACGGATAATTCACCCCTCCACTTT. Protein product: CASSQETDNSPLHF. The variable domain in full, completed from reference TRBV3-1 and TRBJ1-6, reads DTAVSQTPKYLVTQMGNDKSIKCEQNLGHDTMYWYKQDSKKFLKIMFSYNNKELIINETVPNRFSPKSPDKAHLNLHINSLELGDSAVYFCASSQETDNSPLHFGNGTRLTVT.

About this clonotype: A read error is possible here, since a much larger clone lies one base away. The rearrangement joins TRBV7-3 to TRBJ2-3; D is perhaps TRBD2 (5 bases). Germline V gene data show CDR1 as SGHTA and CDR2 as FQGTGA. The CDR3 is 14 amino acids. The CDR3 nucleotides read TGTGCCAGCAGCTTAGGCCTGGGAGCAGAGACGCAGTATTTT. Translating gives CASSLGLGAETQYF.

About this clonotype: A clone one base away is much larger, so this may be a read error. The CDR3 nucleotides read TGTGCCATCAGCTTAAACGGCCGAGGGGAGACCCAGTACTTC. Its translation: CAISLNGRGETQYF. The chain combines TRBV7-2 with TRBJ2-5; tentative D call: TRBD2 (5 bases). The length of the CDR3 is 14 residues. From germline, CDR1 is SGHTA and CDR2 FQGNSA.

This clonotype was picked up a small number of times. This CDR3 is CASSQLGPPGRTEAFF. The CDR3 DNA is TGCGCCAGCAGCCAACTCGGACCACCCGGGAGGACTGAAGCTTTCTTT. The rearrangement joins TRBV4-1 to TRBJ1-1; no clear D. Germline V gene sequence: CDR1 MGHRA, CDR2 YSYEKL. Trimming removed 2 bases from V and 5 bases from J, with 18 bases in between. This CDR3 region has 16 residues.

This chain links TRBV4-3 with TRBJ2-3; D not certain. This CDR3 contains 14 residues. Between the trimmed V and J ends, which lost 3 bases and 2 bases, there was a span of 9 bases. Germline values: CDR1 LGHNA, CDR2 YSLEER. CDR3 nucleotide sequence: TGCGCCAGCAGCCATGCGATCGCCACAGATACGCAGTATTTT. Its protein product is CASSHAIATDTQYF.

In its sample, this clonotype was seen a few times. V and J are TRBV20-1 and TRBJ1-1; 7 bases are shared with TRBD1. The trim removed 4 bases at V and 0 bases at J, leaving 8 bases unmatched. Per the germline V gene, CDR1 is DFQATT and CDR2 is SNEGSKA (reference sequence). CDR3 length: 15 amino acids. CDR3: CSAMTGRRMNTEAFF. As DNA, the CDR3 is TGCAGTGCTATGACAGGGCGGAGGATGAACACTGAAGCTTTCTTT.